This entry lists 18 T cell receptor beta chains sequenced from one sample in a study of T-cell memory formation after mild COVID-19 (dated by TCRdb to the early 2020s). The library was made by 5' RACE. Sequenced on an Illumina NovaSeq 6000. The raw public reads went through TCRdb reprocessing: fastp at Q25, MiXCR clone calling, in-frame beta chains kept. Each CDR3 protein appears once, grouped with its most common genes and DNA. Present in this sample are 280,000 or so distinct CDR3 sequences, 8% to 9% of which were seen just once. Jointly, the top ten make up around a fifth of the sample. Sequencing was carried out using PBMCs or a T cell subset sorted from them (not recorded which). These receptors were taken from a man aged 18 to 29 who had mild COVID-19 (a few samples of this study predate the infection). The sample titles of this study are shuffled in the database, so cell type and time point are left out; the donor was told from shared clones.

This clonotype appeared many times. This chain connects TRBV6-2 or TRBV6-3 to TRBJ1-2, with D unresolved. Germline V gene lookup returns CDR1 MNHEY and CDR2 SVGEGT. This CDR3 region has 14 residues. V was trimmed by 8 bases and J by 2 bases, leaving 15 bases between them. The CDR3 nucleotides read TGTGCCAGCTCAGAGGCGGTTCCCAACTATGGCTACACCTTC. Its translation: CASSEAVPNYGYTF.

At least ten counts were recorded for this clonotype. The rearrangement uses TRBV5-5 and TRBJ1-5, with 9 nucleotides matching TRBD1. The trim removed 3 bases at V and 2 bases at J, leaving 3 bases unmatched. The CDR3 runs to 15 residues. Germline loops: CDR1 SGHKS, CDR2 YYEKEE (reference sequence). CDR3 bases: TGTGCCAGCAGCTGGACAGGGGATCGCAATCAGCCCCAGCATTTT. Translated: CASSWTGDRNQPQHF.

The table lists this clonotype with a few counts. The chain has TRBV14 and TRBJ1-2; unclear D gene. CDR3 length: 15 amino acids. Germline assignment: CDR1 SGHDN and CDR2 FVKESK. Trimming stripped 1 base from V and 5 bases from J, with 14 bases between. CDR3 coding DNA: TGTGCCAGCAGCCAAGTTGGCGGAGGGAGGTATGGCTACACCTTC. Protein product: CASSQVGGGRYGYTF.

V usage is TRBV27 and J usage is TRBJ2-7, with D possibly matching TRBD2 (6 bases). From germline, CDR1 is MNHEY and CDR2 SMNVEV (reference sequence). V was shortened by 8 bases and J by 0 bases, with 14 bases between the two germline ends. The CDR3 contains 14 residues. The CDR3 DNA follows: TGTGCCAGCGGGTTCGACGGGGGCTCCTACGAGCAGTACTTC. Its translation: CASGFDGGSYEQYF.

The chain recombines TRBV6-6 with TRBJ2-3, with D perhaps being TRBD1 or TRBD2 (6 bases each). V was trimmed by 8 bases and J by 0 bases, leaving 18 bases between them. CDR1 and CDR2 from the germline V gene are MNHNY and SVGAGI (reference sequence). The CDR3 covers 16 residues. Here the CDR3 reads CASRGGLPPSTDTQYF. In DNA, the CDR3 is TGTGCCAGCCGAGGGGGACTCCCCCCTAGCACAGATACGCAGTATTTT.

This clonotype was detected many times. The genes are TRBV20-1 and TRBJ1-2; TRBD1 aligns across 7 bases. CDR3 length equals 15 residues. The germline V gene encodes CDR1 DFQATT and CDR2 SNEGSKA (reference sequence). Trimming cost V 0 bases and J 2 bases; bases outside gene matches: 6. In DNA, the CDR3 is TGCAGTGCTAGAGATTCGGCACAGGGGAACTATGGCTACACCTTC. It translates to CSARDSAQGNYGYTF.

The chain is built from TRBV3-1 and TRBJ1-1; a weak D match, TRBD1 (6 bases). Germline CDR1 reads LGHDT; CDR2 reads YNNKEL (reference sequence). This CDR3 spans 12 amino acids. V lost 5 bases and J lost 10, with 14 bases in between. Here the CDR3 DNA reads TGTGCCAGCAGCTTGACAGGTAGAGGAGCTTTCTTT. The encoded protein is CASSLTGRGAFF.

J is TRBJ1-1 and V is TRBV7-6; the match to TRBD1 covers 7 bases. After removal of 4 bases from V and 0 bases from J, the junction contained 11 bases not matched to a gene. Germline V gene data show CDR1 as SGHVS and CDR2 as FNYEAQ. The CDR3 loop spans 17 amino acids. The CDR3 DNA is TGTGCCAGCAGCTCAAATCCCGGGACAGAGTTGAACACTGAAGCTTTCTTT. Translation: CASSSNPGTELNTEAFF.

There are a few counts of this clonotype. This CDR3 reads CASSKEGAATGPVQPYEQFF. Here the CDR3 DNA reads TGTGCCAGCAGCAAAGAGGGGGCGGCCACAGGGCCCGTCCAACCCTATGAGCAGTTCTTC. The chain joins TRBV21-1 to TRBJ2-1; the table gives TRBD1 as D, unverified against the DNA. TRBV21-1 is listed as a pseudogene. The CDR3 sequence is 20 residues long.

This clonotype was counted a few times. This chain uses TRBV4-3 with TRBJ2-7; TRBD1 agrees at 8 bases. This CDR3 spans 15 amino acids. Losses at the gene ends were 3 bases for V and 2 bases for J; bases not matched to a gene: 6. Germline V gives CDR1 LGHNA, CDR2 YSLEER. The CDR3 region has the DNA TGCGCCAGCAGCCACGGGACAGGCGAAACCTACGAGCAGTACTTC. This codes for CASSHGTGETYEQYF.

V and J are TRBV5-1 and TRBJ2-5; TRBD2 matches at 10 bases. The CDR3 runs to 14 residues. CDR1 is SGHRS and CDR2 is YFSETQ in the germline V gene. V trimming: 6 bases; J trimming: 5 bases; junction bases outside the gene matches: 7. The CDR3 is CASNIGTSEETQYF. The CDR3 DNA reads as TGCGCCAGCAACATCGGGACTAGCGAGGAGACCCAGTACTTC.

The CDR3 here is CASSSIWGSGNTIYF. The CDR3 bases are TGTGCCAGCAGTTCTATCTGGGGCTCTGGAAACACCATATATTTT. V and J are TRBV12-3 or TRBV12-4 and TRBJ1-3; no clear D gene. Deletions cut 4 bases from V and 0 bases from J, with 10 bases between. This CDR3 has 15 residues.

This clonotype was detected only a few times. The chain's CDR3 is CASSHGGPQHF. The CDR3 nucleotides are TGTGCCAGCAGCCACGGTGGGCCCCAGCATTTT. The chain carries TRBV7-9 and TRBJ1-5; no firm D call. The CDR3 totals 11 residues. Germline CDR1 and CDR2: SEHNR and FQNEAQ (reference sequence). V gave up 5 bases and J gave up 9 bases, with 8 bases separating them.

There are a few counts of this clonotype. This chain connects TRBV7-2 to TRBJ1-3; D is unresolved. Germline V gene lookup returns CDR1 SGHTA and CDR2 FQGNSA. The CDR3 totals 13 residues. Trimming left V 1 base short and J 4 bases short, with 5 bases between. The CDR3 region is CASSLGWGNTIYF. CDR3 DNA sequence: TGTGCCAGCAGCTTAGGGTGGGGAAACACCATATATTTT.

This clonotype was detected ten times or more. The rearrangement uses TRBV7-9 and TRBJ1-1, with 8 positions matching TRBD1. The CDR3 runs 14 residues. The germline V gene encodes CDR1 SEHNR and CDR2 FQNEAQ (reference sequence). J gave up 3 bases and V 3 bases, and 3 bases lay outside the gene matches. For the CDR3, the DNA is TGTGCCAGCAGCTTTCAGGGGGCGGACACTGAAGCTTTCTTT. Translating it yields CASSFQGADTEAFF.

This clonotype was found a few times. V is TRBV19 and J is TRBJ1-5; 7 nucleotides agree with TRBD1. V shed 5 bases, J shed 6 bases, and the junction held 4 bases outside the gene matches. The CDR3 extends over 13 amino acids. Germline V gene lookup returns CDR1 LNHDA and CDR2 SQIVND (reference sequence). The CDR3 sequence: CASSLQGGQPQHF. The CDR3 DNA reads as TGTGCCAGTAGTCTCCAGGGGGGTCAGCCCCAGCATTTT.

V usage is TRBV4-3 and J usage is TRBJ2-7; maybe TRBD2 (5 bases). Trimming left V 0 bases short and J 4 bases short, with 13 bases between. Germline V CDR1 and CDR2: LGHNA, YSLEER. The CDR3 loop spans 15 amino acids. The CDR3 sequence: CASSQDRQTIYEQYF. CDR3 DNA: TGCGCCAGCAGCCAAGACCGGCAGACTATTTACGAGCAGTACTTC.

There are many counts of this clonotype. This chain joins TRBV7-2 and TRBJ2-3; the D gene is possibly TRBD2 (6 bases). This CDR3 contains 16 residues. V lost 1 base, J lost 2 bases, and 13 bases lay in between. From germline, CDR1 is SGHTA and CDR2 FQGNSA. DNA for the CDR3: TGTGCCAGCAGCTTAGTCGGCGGGGTTTACACAGATACGCAGTATTTT. It translates to CASSLVGGVYTDTQYF.